This T cell receptor beta chain was captured by sequencing in a study of blood T cells in healthy people across ages. Study-level results: Those diversity estimates obtained from one million T cells were thought to be underestimates.

PCR was performed a second time for about 6 to 11 cycles using a sample-barcoded 5' primer and a J-beta primer mix. TCRdb reanalysed the 5' RACE reads using MiXCR and keeps one entry per CDR3 protein. This table holds some 1.4 million distinct CDR3 sequences, around two fifths found once. Of note for this clonotype: What it binds is unknown. Being one base from a much bigger clone, this may be a read error.

This CDR3 spans 13 amino acids. The germline V gene encodes CDR1 SQVTM and CDR2 ANQGSEA. This TCR came from a woman between 18 and 30 years old in good health. The rearrangement links TRBV29-1 to TRBJ2-4; TRBD1 agrees at 8 bases. The J call may be incorrect, as the DNA end agrees better with TRBJ2-7. Sequencing used blood. CDR3 sequence: CSVVGQGDYEQYF. Here the CDR3 DNA reads TGCAGCGTTGTTGGACAGGGAGACTACGAGCAGTACTTC.